This T cell receptor beta chain derives from a study of OX40 agonist ivuxolimab in advanced cancers. Looking at the study overall: Ivuxolimab is a fully human IgG2 antibody that activates OX40 (CD134). Patient treatment consisted of intravenous ivuxolimab administration every 2 weeks at 0.01 to 10 mg/kg.

With autoimmune disease history or systemic immunosuppression, patients were excluded. Researchers took blood at baseline, on cycle 4 day 1, and on cycle 7 day 1. Method: immunoSEQ multiplex PCR; TCRdb's copy keeps in-frame clones and lacks some. The sample includes some 67,000 clones, around 84% seen only once; the top ten take 0.83%. The sequence derives from an adult with an advanced solid tumor such as melanoma, head and neck, liver or kidney cancer. Sequenced material: CD4+ or CD8+ T cells sorted from blood, taken in a trial of the OX40 agonist ivuxolimab.

In DNA, the CDR3 is TGTGCCAGCAGATTAGGGACTAGACGGGGGGGCATTCAGTACTTC. Its protein product is CASRLGTRRGGIQYF. V usage is TRBV5-4 and J usage is TRBJ2-4; 8 bases are a match to TRBD2. After removal of 5 bases from V and 9 bases from J, the junction contained 13 bases not matched to a gene. The CDR3 consists of 15 residues. Looked up from germline, CDR1 is SGHNT and CDR2 is YYREEE (reference sequence).